These 17 T cell receptor beta chains came from one sample sequenced in a study of T-cell memory formation after mild COVID-19. In TCRdb, the 5' RACE reads were re-called with MiXCR into one record per CDR3 protein. The sample consists of hundreds of thousands of distinct CDR3 sequences, around 15% of them appearing once. The material sequenced was PBMCs or a T cell subset sorted from them (not recorded which). These receptors came from a man in his late teens or twenties who had mild COVID-19 (a few samples of this study predate the infection). Cell type and time point are not known.

The rearrangement uses TRBV24-1 and TRBJ2-2; D gene ambiguous. Germline V gene sequence: CDR1 KGHDR, CDR2 SFDVKD. Trimming removed 6 bases at V and 2 bases at J, with 9 bases between. The length of the CDR3 is 14 residues. This CDR3 reads CATSRAGNTGELFF. The CDR3 DNA is TGTGCCACCAGTCGAGCTGGTAACACCGGGGAGCTGTTTTTT.

The rearrangement uses TRBV5-4 and TRBJ1-6; D not certain. Germline-derived CDR1 and CDR2 are SGHNT and YYREEE (reference sequence). The V end lost 4 bases, the J end lost 4 bases, and 12 bases lay between the germline ends. The CDR3 length is 15 residues. The DNA for the CDR3 is TGTGCCAGCAGCCCCACCGCTGGGTATAATTCACCCCTCCACTTT. It translates to CASSPTAGYNSPLHF.

The V gene is TRBV29-1, the J gene TRBJ1-1, with no clear D. Germline V gene data show CDR1 as SQVTM and CDR2 as ANQGSEA. V lost 6 bases and J 4 bases, leaving 12 bases between the germline ends. This CDR3 has 12 amino acids. The CDR3 region is CSVWVEGTEAFF. The CDR3 nucleotides read TGCAGCGTCTGGGTGGAAGGCACTGAAGCTTTCTTT. The whole variable domain, remainder taken from reference TRBV29-1 and TRBJ1-1, is SAVISQKPSRDICQRGTSLTIQCQVDSQVTMMFWYRQQPGQSLTLIATANQGSEATYESGFVIDKFPISRPNLTFSTLTVSNMSPEDSSIYLCSVWVEGTEAFFGQGTRLTVV.

This clonotype appeared many times. CDR3 bases: TGTGCCAGCAGTCTTAAGCGGGGGGGCACAGATACGCAGTATTTT. Translation: CASSLKRGGTDTQYF. The chain has TRBV12-3 or TRBV12-4 and TRBJ2-3; 9 bases map to TRBD2. Losses at the gene ends were 5 bases for V and 1 base for J; bases not matched to a gene: 4. The CDR3 spans 15 residues.

This clonotype was observed a few times. The V gene is TRBV12-3 or TRBV12-4, the J gene TRBJ1-4; D is unclear. The CDR3 consists of 13 residues. Deletions cut 3 bases from V and 7 bases from J, with 9 bases between. CDR3 coding DNA: TGTGCCAGCAGTTTCAGAGCGGGTGAAAAACTGTTTTTT. It codes for CASSFRAGEKLFF.

This clonotype was observed a few times. V usage is TRBV6-2 or TRBV6-3 and J usage is TRBJ2-7, with 9 bases aligning to TRBD1. Per germline, CDR1 MNHEY and CDR2 SVGEGT. The V and J ends lost 5 bases and 7 bases, in that order; junction bases with no gene match: 15. The CDR3 runs 16 residues. The CDR3, as DNA: TGTGCCAGCAGTGAATATGCCGGGACAGGGTCGCTTGAGCAGTACTTC. Protein product: CASSEYAGTGSLEQYF.

V is TRBV15 and J is TRBJ2-5; 11 positions agree with TRBD2. Germline V gives CDR1 LNHNV, CDR2 YYDKDF (reference sequence). The CDR3 is 16 amino acids. J was trimmed by 4 bases and V by 2 bases; bases with no gene match: 6. The CDR3 is CATSRPVAGGPETQYF. The CDR3 bases are TGTGCCACCAGCAGACCCGTAGCGGGGGGGCCAGAGACCCAGTACTTC.

The chain has TRBV20-1 and TRBJ2-2; D is perhaps TRBD2 (6 bases). V was pared by 6 bases and J by 7 bases, with 15 bases between. Germline V gives CDR1 DFQATT, CDR2 SNEGSKA (reference sequence). This CDR3 spans 13 amino acids. CDR3 DNA sequence: TGCAGTGCGGCGGGGCGACCAAGCGGGGAGCTGTTTTTT. This sequence encodes CSAAGRPSGELFF.

This clonotype was detected many times. The chain links TRBV4-1 to TRBJ2-7; 8 bases map to TRBD1. This CDR3 has 15 residues. Trimming cost V 4 bases and J 2 bases; bases outside gene matches: 7. The germline V gene encodes CDR1 MGHRA and CDR2 YSYEKL. The CDR3 DNA reads TGCGCCAGCAGCCCCCGGGACAGGCCGACCTACGAGCAGTACTTC. It codes for CASSPRDRPTYEQYF.

As concerns this clonotype: Mismatch with germline at one junction end may stem from a read error. The chain combines TRBV10-3 with TRBJ2-5; possibly TRBD1 for D (6 bases). Germline CDR1 and CDR2: ENHRY and SYGVKD. The CDR3 runs to 13 residues. CDR3 protein: CAINEAGEETQYF. DNA for the CDR3: TGTGCCATCAATGAGGCAGGGGAAGAGACCCAGTACTTC.

This sequence joins TRBV5-1 and TRBJ2-1, with D possibly TRBD2 on 5 matching bases. V lost 0 bases to trimming and J lost 4 bases, with 11 bases between them. Germline values: CDR1 SGHRS, CDR2 YFSETQ. The CDR3 is 15 amino acids. DNA of the CDR3: TGCGCCAGCAGCTTGGCGGGGTTGAGTTACAATGAGCAGTTCTTC. Translation gives CASSLAGLSYNEQFF.

This clonotype was seen only once. The gene calls are TRBV27 and TRBJ2-1; 10 bases line up with TRBD2. The CDR3 covers 13 residues. The germline V gene encodes CDR1 MNHEY and CDR2 SMNVEV (reference sequence). Trimming cost V 8 bases and J 7 bases; bases outside gene matches: 5. The CDR3 nucleotides are TGTGCCAGCGCACTAGCGGGGTTGAATGAGCAGTTCTTC. It is translated as CASALAGLNEQFF.

The chain links TRBV12-3 or TRBV12-4 to TRBJ2-3; TRBD2 agrees at 11 bases. J was trimmed by 4 bases and V by 6 bases; bases with no gene match: 6. The CDR3 runs 15 residues. The CDR3 coding sequence is TGTGCCAGCAGATCTAGCGGGGGGAGGTCAGATACGCAGTATTTT. As protein: CASRSSGGRSDTQYF.

This clonotype turned up a few times. The chain carries TRBV6-2 or TRBV6-3 and TRBJ1-1; D is unresolved. The germline CDR1 and CDR2 sequences are MNHEY and SVGEGT. The CDR3 covers 13 residues. The ends were cut back, 3 bases at V and 5 bases at J, with 10 bases in the middle. As DNA, the CDR3 is TGTGCCAGCAGTTATGGCGGACGGACTGAAGCTTTCTTT. Its translation: CASSYGGRTEAFF.

This clonotype has more than one count but fewer than ten. This chain links TRBV5-1 with TRBJ2-7; TRBD1 agrees at 7 bases. The CDR3 loop spans 15 amino acids. CDR1 and CDR2 from the germline V gene are SGHRS and YFSETQ. J was trimmed by 1 base and V by 2 bases; bases with no gene match: 6. DNA of the CDR3: TGCGCCAGCAGCTTCCTCCGGGACAGATCCTACGAGCAGTACTTC. It encodes CASSFLRDRSYEQYF.

A few counts support this clonotype. The rearrangement links TRBV18 to TRBJ1-2; D gene unclear. V was pared by 3 bases and J by 4 bases, with 12 bases between. Per the germline V gene, CDR1 is KGHSH and CDR2 is LQKENI. The CDR3 runs to 14 residues. DNA for the CDR3: TGTGCCAGCTCACCCCTATCTGCCCCCTATGGCTACACCTTC. This gives the protein CASSPLSAPYGYTF.

The chain links TRBV6-1 to TRBJ1-5, with unresolved D. The CDR3 sequence is 18 residues long. The germline CDR1 and CDR2 sequences are MNHNS and SASEGT. Trimming removed 5 bases at V and 2 bases at J, with 22 bases between. CDR3 coding DNA: TGTGCCAGCAGTAGCCGGGGAAACTCGGCGGTGGGCAATCAGCCCCAGCATTTT. It is translated as CASSSRGNSAVGNQPQHF.